Included here is one TCR beta chain sequence, with context. This receptor's antigen is unknown. Per-base qualities were not stored, and no clone one base away is much larger. Ficoll-Paque density gradient centrifugation was the method used to isolate PBMCs. The data originate from a study of T-cell memory formation after mild COVID-19 (dated by TCRdb to about 2021). About the investigation overall: TCR sequence clusters from the two donors were found to be largely donor specific. Longitudinal TCRalpha and TCRbeta repertoire sequencing tracked T-cell clones expanding and contracting after mild COVID-19 in a couple of donors. Two young, previously healthy adult volunteers made up the cohort, one male and one female. Results the study describes overall, beyond this receptor: Contracting CD4+ clones were found mainly in CM and EM memory subsets, while CD8+ clones were enriched in EMRA. The study included only a couple of mild cases, and larger cohorts that include severe cases with pre-infection samples were judged to be necessary. The detection of some responding clones in pre-infection memory suggests that pre-existing cross-reactive memory T cells joined the SARS-CoV-2 response. Balanced CD4/CD8 phenotypes were observed for clones contracting from day 15 to 85, whereas a bias towards CD4+ was observed for a second wave of clones expanding from day 15 to 37. SARS-CoV-2 specificity was not confirmed for the second-wave clones peaking on day 37.

Instrument on record: Illumina NovaSeq 6000. cDNA libraries for TCRalpha and TCRbeta were prepared by 5'RACE using constant-segment primers, with sample barcodes and unique molecular identifiers added. Trizol reagent was used to extract RNA from every sample. Amplification of the libraries took two PCR steps, and the second step added a second sample barcode plus Illumina TruSeq adapters. Libraries were sequenced on an Illumina NovaSeq with 2 x 150 bp paired-end reads. The original pipeline was this. With migec v1.2.7, reads were demultiplexed and then collapsed into UMI-guided consensus sequences. With mixcr v2.1.11, UMI consensuses were aligned to TRA and TRB V and J templates and assembled into clonotypes. A clonotype was counted as expanded or contracted only when both edgeR and NoisET called the clonotype significant, with the noise models trained on biological replicates. edgeR calls used a false discovery rate-adjusted p below 0.01 and a log2 fold-change threshold of 1. As an exploratory analysis of dynamics, max-normalized trajectories of the 1000 most abundant clonotypes were examined by PCA with hierarchical clustering. Each responding clone was given a CD4 or CD8 phenotype based on the CD4+ and CD8+ repertoires, which had been sequenced separately. Through fastp at Q25 and MiXCR, TCRdb rebuilt clones from the public reads, retaining in-frame beta chains. One record per CDR3 amino acid sequence lists the most common genes and DNA. TCRdb, not the authors, supplied the V and J calls. In this sample the table shows about 240,000 distinct CDR3 sequences, over 9% of which occur a single time. The ten largest clones add up to 22% of the sample.

CDR1 and CDR2 are read off the germline V gene as MNHEY and SVGEGT. The CDR3 has 18 amino acids, counting the end cysteine and phenylalanine. Just CDR3 DNA is preserved here, 54 bases in frame from base 1. V is clipped by 7 bases and J by 0 bases, and the sequence between their germline boundaries is 24 bases long. The source is a man aged 18 to 30 who had mild COVID-19 (a few samples of this study predate the infection). The sample titles of this study are shuffled in the database, so cell type and time point are left out; the donor was told from shared clones. Sequenced material: PBMCs or a T cell subset sorted from them (not recorded which). In this chain, TRBV6-2 or TRBV6-3 is recombined with TRBJ1-1, with TRBD1 tentatively as D gene (6 bases match). The CDR3 reads as follows: CASTSALGGIYMNTEAFF. The nucleotides read TGTGCCAGCACCTCAGCATTGGGGGGCATCTACATGAACACTGAAGCTTTCTTT.